This T cell receptor (beta chain) is drawn from a study of T cell repertoires in cytomegalovirus infection. As for the study in general: Alongside well-studied HLA-B-restricted CMV epitopes, recently identified HLA-C-restricted CMV epitopes were also used.

MiXCR, run by TCRdb on the reads, gives a single entry per CDR3 protein. Here the sample spans about 220,000 distinct CDR3 sequences, 38% being singletons. In regard to this clonotype: What it binds is not known.

The input for sequencing was CD8+ T cells from cultured PBMCs, taken from culture after CMV antigen stimulation. This sequence originates from a human donor in good health (CMV status not recorded). Some clones in this sample may be carry-over from other donors' samples.

CDR3 region: CASSSLAGELSTDTQYF. The CDR3 DNA reads TGTGCCAGCAGCTCACTAGCGGGAGAACTTAGCACAGATACGCAGTATTTT. The chain links TRBV11-2 to TRBJ2-3, with TRBD2 matching 11 bases. Germline CDR1 reads SGHAT; CDR2 reads FQNNGV. The CDR3 consists of 17 residues. J was trimmed by 0 bases and V by 4 bases; bases with no gene match: 6.